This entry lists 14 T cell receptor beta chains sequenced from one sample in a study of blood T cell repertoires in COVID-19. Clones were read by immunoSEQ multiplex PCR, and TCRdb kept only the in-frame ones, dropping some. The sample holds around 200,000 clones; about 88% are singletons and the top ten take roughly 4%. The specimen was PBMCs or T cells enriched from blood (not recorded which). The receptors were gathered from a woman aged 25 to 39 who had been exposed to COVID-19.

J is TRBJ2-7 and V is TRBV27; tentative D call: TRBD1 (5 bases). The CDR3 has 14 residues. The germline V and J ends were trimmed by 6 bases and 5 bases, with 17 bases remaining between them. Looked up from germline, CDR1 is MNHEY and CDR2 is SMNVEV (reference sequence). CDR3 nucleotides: TGTGCCAGCAGCCTATCAAGGGCAGGGCACGAGCAGTACTTC. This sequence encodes CASSLSRAGHEQYF.

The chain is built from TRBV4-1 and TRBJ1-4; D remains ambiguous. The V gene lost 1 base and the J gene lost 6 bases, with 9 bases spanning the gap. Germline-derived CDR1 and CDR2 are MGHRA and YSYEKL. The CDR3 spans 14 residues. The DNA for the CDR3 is TGCGCCAGCAGCCAAGCTGGGCTCGATGAAAAACTGTTTTTT. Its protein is CASSQAGLDEKLFF.

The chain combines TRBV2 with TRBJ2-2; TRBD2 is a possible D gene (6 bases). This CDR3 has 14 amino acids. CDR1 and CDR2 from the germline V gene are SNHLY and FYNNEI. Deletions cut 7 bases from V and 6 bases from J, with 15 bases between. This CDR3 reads CASTRTEGAGELFF. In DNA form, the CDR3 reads TGTGCCAGCACCCGAACGGAGGGCGCCGGGGAGCTGTTTTTT.

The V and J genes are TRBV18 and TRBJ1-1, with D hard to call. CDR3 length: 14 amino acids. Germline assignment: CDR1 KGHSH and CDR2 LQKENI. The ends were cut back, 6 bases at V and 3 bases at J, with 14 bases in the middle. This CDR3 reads CASSLEIGDTEAFF. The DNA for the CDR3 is TGTGCCAGCTCTCTTGAGATCGGGGACACTGAAGCTTTCTTT.

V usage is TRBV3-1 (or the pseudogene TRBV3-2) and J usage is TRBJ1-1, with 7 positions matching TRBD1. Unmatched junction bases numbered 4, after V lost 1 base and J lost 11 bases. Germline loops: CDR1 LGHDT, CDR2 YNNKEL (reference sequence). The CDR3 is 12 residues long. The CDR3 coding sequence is TGTGCCAGCAGCCAAGGGAAGGGGGCCGCTTTCTTT. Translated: CASSQGKGAAFF.

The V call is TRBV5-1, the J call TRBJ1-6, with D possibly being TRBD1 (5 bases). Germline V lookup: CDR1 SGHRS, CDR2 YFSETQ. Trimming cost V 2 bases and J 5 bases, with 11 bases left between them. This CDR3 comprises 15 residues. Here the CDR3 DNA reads TGCGCCAGCAGCTTCTCAGGGTTTGATAATTCACCCCTCCACTTT. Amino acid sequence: CASSFSGFDNSPLHF. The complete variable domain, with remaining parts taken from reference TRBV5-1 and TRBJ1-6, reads KAGVTQTPRYLIKTRGQQVTLSCSPISGHRSVSWYQQTPGQGLQFLFEYFSETQRNKGNFPGRFSGRQFSNSRSEMNVSTLELGDSALYLCASSFSGFDNSPLHFGNGTRLTVT.

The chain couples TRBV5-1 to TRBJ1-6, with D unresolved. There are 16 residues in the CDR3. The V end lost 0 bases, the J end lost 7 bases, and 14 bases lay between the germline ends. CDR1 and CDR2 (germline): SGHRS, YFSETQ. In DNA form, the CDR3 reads TGCGCCAGCAGCTTGGCCTATCTTTTCGGGAATTCACCCCTCCACTTT. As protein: CASSLAYLFGNSPLHF. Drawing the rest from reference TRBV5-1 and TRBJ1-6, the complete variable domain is KAGVTQTPRYLIKTRGQQVTLSCSPISGHRSVSWYQQTPGQGLQFLFEYFSETQRNKGNFPGRFSGRQFSNSRSEMNVSTLELGDSALYLCASSLAYLFGNSPLHFGNGTRLTVT.

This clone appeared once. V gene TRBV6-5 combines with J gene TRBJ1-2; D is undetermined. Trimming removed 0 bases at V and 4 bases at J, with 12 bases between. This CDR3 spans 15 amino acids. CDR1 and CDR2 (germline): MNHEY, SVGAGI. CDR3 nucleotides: TGTGCCAGCAGTTACTCGCGGTCCGGGTCCTATGGCTACACCTTC. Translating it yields CASSYSRSGSYGYTF.

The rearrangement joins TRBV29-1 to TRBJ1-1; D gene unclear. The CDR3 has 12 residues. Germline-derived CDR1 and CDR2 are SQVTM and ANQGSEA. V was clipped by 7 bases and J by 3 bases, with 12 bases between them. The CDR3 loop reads CSASHLDTEAFF. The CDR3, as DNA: TGCAGCGCTTCACACCTTGACACTGAAGCTTTCTTT.

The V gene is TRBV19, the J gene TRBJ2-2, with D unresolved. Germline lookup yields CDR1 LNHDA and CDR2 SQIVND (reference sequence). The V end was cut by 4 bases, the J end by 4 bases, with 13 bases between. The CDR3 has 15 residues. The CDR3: CASSRRRPGTGELFF. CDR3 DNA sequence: TGTGCCAGTAGTAGGCGGAGACCGGGCACCGGGGAGCTGTTTTTT.

CDR3 region: CAWSRGQAYSPLHF. The CDR3 DNA follows: TGTGCCTGGAGTAGGGGACAGGCTTATTCACCCCTCCACTTT. The chain carries TRBV30 and TRBJ1-6; 8 positions match TRBD1. V shed 2 bases and J 8 bases; nucleotides not matched to a gene: 5. This CDR3 has 14 residues. CDR1 is GTSNPN and CDR2 is SVGIG in the germline V gene (reference sequence).

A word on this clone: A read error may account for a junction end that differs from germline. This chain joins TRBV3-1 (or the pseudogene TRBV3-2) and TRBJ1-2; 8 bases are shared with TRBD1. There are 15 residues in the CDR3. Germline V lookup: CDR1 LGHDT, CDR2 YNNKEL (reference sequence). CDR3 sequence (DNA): TGTGCCAGCAGCCAGGGCTGGACAGGGAACTTTGGCTACACCTTC. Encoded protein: CASSQGWTGNFGYTF.

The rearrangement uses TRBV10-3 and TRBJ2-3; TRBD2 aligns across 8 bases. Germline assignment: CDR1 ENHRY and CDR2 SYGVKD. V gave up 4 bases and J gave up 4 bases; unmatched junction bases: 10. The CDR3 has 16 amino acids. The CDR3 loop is CAISVSGGTMSDTQYF. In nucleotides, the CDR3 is TGTGCCATCAGTGTCTCGGGGGGGACTATGTCAGATACGCAGTATTTT.

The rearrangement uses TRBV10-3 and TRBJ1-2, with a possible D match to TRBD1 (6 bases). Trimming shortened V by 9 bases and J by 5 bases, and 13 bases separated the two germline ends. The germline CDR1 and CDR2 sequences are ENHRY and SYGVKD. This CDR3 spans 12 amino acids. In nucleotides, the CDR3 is TGTGCCATTAGCCGACAGGATTATGGCTACACCTTC. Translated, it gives CAISRQDYGYTF.